This TCR beta chain was documented in a study of graft-versus-host responses after intestinal transplantation. Trimming removed 3 bases at V and 7 bases at J, with 9 bases between. Germline V gene sequence: CDR1 SQVTM, CDR2 ANQGSEA. The length of the CDR3 is 11 residues. In regard to this clone: Its antigen is not identified.

Overall study findings and caveats: GvH clones turned up in recipient marrow; some had shown up first in ileum or blood. Among circulating GvH clones, peak levels were associated with early post-transplant declines in HvG clones.

Some clones are missing from TCRdb's copy, which holds only in-frame ones; the method was immunoSEQ multiplex PCR. The sample yields 84,000 or so clones, 85% to 95% seen once. This receptor was taken from a human donor who was the organ donor for an intestinal transplant. Sequencing used unstimulated CD8+ T cells sorted from spleen or lymph node cells, obtained before transplant. This chain links TRBV29-1 with TRBJ1-1; D uncertain. The CDR3 DNA reads TGCAGCGTTGAGGCGGACTTTGAAGCTTTCTTT. Amino acid sequence: CSVEADFEAFF.